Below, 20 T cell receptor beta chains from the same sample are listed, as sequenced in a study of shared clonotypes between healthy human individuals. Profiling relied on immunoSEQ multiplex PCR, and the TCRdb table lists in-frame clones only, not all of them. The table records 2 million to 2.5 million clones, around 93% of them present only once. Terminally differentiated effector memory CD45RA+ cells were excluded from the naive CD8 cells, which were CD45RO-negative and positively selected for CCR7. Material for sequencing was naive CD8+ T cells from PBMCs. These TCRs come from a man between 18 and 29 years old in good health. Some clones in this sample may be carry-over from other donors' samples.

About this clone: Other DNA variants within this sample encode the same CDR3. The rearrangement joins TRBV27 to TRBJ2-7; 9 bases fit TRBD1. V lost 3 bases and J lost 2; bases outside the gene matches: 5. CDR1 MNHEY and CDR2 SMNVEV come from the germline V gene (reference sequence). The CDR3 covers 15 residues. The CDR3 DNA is TGTGCCAGCAGTTTTGACAGGGGGAGGGCCTACGAGCAGTACTTC. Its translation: CASSFDRGRAYEQYF.

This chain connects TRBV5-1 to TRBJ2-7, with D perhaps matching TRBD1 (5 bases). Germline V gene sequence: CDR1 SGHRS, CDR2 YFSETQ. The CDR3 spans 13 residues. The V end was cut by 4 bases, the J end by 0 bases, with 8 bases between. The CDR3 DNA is TGCGCCAGCAGCATAGACAGCTCCTACGAGCAGTACTTC. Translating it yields CASSIDSSYEQYF.

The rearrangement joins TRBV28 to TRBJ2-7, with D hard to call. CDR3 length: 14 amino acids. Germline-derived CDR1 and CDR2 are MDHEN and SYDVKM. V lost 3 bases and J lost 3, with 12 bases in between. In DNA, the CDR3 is TGTGCCAGCAGTTTTGGCAGGTCCATCTACGAGCAGTACTTC. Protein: CASSFGRSIYEQYF.

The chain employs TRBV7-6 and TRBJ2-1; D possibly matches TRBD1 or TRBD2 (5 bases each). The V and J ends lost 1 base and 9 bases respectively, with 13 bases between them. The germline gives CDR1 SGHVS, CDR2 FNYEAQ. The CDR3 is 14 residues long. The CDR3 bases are TGTGCCAGCAGCTTAGTGAGTGGGACGAGTGAGCAGTTCTTC. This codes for CASSLVSGTSEQFF.

CDR3 in amino acids: CASRAGRTGELFF. The CDR3, as DNA: TGTGCCAGCAGGGCAGGCCGAACCGGGGAGCTGTTTTTT. The chain employs TRBV7-3 and TRBJ2-2; D gene unclear. This CDR3 is 13 amino acids long. V lost 6 bases, J lost 5 bases, and 10 bases lay in between. Germline CDR1 and CDR2: SGHTA and FQGTGA.

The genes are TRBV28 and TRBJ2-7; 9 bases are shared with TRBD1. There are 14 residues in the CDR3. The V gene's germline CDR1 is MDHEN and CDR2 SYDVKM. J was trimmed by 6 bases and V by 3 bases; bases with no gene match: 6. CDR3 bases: TGTGCCAGCAGTTTGACGACAGGGGGGAGCGAGCAGTACTTC. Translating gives CASSLTTGGSEQYF.

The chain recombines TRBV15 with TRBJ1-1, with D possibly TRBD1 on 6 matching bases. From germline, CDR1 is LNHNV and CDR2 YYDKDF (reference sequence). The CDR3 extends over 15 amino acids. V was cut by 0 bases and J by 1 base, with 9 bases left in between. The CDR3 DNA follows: TGTGCCACCAGCAGAGAATGGACAGCGAACACTGAAGCTTTCTTT. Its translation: CATSREWTANTEAFF.

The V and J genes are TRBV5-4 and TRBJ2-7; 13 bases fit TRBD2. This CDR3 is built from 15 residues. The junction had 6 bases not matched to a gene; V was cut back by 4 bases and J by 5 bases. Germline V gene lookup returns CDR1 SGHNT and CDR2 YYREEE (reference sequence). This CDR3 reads CASSILAGGPHEQYF. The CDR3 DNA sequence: TGTGCCAGCAGCATACTAGCGGGAGGGCCCCACGAGCAGTACTTC.

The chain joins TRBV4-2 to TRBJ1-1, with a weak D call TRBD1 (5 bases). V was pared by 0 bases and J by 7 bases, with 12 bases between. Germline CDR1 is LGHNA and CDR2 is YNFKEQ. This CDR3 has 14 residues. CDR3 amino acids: CASSQDQRQGEAFF. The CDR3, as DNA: TGTGCCAGCAGCCAAGACCAACGGCAGGGTGAAGCTTTCTTT.

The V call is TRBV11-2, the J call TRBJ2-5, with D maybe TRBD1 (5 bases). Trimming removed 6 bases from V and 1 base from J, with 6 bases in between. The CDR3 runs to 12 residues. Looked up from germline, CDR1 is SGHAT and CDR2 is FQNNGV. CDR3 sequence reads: CASRGAQETQYF. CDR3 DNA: TGTGCCAGCAGAGGGGCCCAAGAGACCCAGTACTTC.

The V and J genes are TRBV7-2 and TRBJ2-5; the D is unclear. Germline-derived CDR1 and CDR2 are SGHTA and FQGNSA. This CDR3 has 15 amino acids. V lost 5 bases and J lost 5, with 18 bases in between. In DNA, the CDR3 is TGTGCCAGCAGCCAGTATGCCGGCCCAATGGAGACCCAGTACTTC. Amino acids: CASSQYAGPMETQYF.

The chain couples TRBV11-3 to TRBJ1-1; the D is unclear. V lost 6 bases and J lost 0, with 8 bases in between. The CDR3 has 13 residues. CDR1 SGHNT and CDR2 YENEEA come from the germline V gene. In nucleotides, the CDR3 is TGTGCCAGCAGTCCCTCCTTGAACACTGAAGCTTTCTTT. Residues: CASSPSLNTEAFF.

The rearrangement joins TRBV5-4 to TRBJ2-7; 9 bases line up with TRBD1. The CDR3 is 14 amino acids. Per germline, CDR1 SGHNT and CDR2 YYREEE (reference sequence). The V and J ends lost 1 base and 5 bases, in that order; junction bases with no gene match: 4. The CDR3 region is CASSLTGGTNEQYF. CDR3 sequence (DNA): TGTGCCAGCAGCTTGACAGGGGGCACAAACGAGCAGTACTTC.

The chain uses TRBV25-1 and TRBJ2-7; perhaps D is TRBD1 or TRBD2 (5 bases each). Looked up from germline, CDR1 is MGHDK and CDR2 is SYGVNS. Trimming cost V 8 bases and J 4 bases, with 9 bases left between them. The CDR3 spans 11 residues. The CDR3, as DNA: TGTGCCAGCGGTGGGGGTTACGAGCAGTACTTC. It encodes CASGGGYEQYF.

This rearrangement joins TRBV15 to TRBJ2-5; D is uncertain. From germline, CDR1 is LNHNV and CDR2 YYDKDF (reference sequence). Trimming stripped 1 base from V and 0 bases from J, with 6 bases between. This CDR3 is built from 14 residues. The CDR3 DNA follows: TGTGCCACCAGCAGAGTCCTAAACCAAGAGACCCAGTACTTC. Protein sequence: CATSRVLNQETQYF.

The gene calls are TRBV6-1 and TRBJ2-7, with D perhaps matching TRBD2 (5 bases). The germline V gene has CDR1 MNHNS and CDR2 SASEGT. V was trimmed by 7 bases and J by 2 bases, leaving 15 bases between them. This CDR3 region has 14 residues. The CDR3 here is CASIQGGHAYEQYF. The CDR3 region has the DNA TGTGCCAGCATTCAAGGAGGCCATGCCTACGAGCAGTACTTC.

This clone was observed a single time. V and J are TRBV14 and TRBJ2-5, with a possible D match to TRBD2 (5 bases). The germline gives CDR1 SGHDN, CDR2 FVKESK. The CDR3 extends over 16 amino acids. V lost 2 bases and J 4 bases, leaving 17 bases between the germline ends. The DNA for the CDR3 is TGTGCCAGCAGCCAAACCCTAGCATTCGTCTCAGAGACCCAGTACTTC. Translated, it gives CASSQTLAFVSETQYF.

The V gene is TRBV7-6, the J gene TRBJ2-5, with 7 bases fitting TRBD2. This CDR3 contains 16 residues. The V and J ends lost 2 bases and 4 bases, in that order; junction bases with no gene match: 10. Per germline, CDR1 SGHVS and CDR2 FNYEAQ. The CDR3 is CASSLRAGAKGETQYF. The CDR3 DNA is TGTGCCAGCAGCTTAAGGGCGGGAGCAAAAGGAGAGACCCAGTACTTC.

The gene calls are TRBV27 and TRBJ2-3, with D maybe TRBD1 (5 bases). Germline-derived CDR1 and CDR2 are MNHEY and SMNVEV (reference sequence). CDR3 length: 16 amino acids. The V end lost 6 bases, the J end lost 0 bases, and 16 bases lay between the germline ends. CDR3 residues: CASRPFRVPSTDTQYF. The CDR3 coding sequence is TGTGCCAGCAGGCCCTTCAGGGTTCCTAGCACAGATACGCAGTATTTT.

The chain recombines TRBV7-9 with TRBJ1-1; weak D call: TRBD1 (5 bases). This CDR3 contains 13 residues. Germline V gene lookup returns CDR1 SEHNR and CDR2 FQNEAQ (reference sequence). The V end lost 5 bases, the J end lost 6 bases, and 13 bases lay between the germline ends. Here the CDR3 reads CASSPRGEPEAFF. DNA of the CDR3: TGTGCCAGCAGCCCCCGGGGGGAACCTGAAGCTTTCTTT.